A selection of T cell receptor beta chains follows, all from one sample in a study of blood T cells in healthy people across ages. A single record per CDR3 protein comes from TCRdb applying MiXCR to the 5' RACE reads. The sample includes fewer than 900,000 distinct CDR3 sequences, approximately 39% of them seen just once. Specimen: blood. These receptors were taken from a woman in her fifties or sixties in good health. Both conserved end residues are part of each CDR3. D genes are given only for firm matches. For some rows the clone size is stated as once, few or many, or as a class when expanded; others skip it.

CASTVAPRYSYGYTF	TGTGCCAGCACCGTTGCCCCCCGGTATAGCTATGGCTACACCTTC	15	.	TRBJ1-2	TRBV14	.
CASSLARSSGNTIYF	TGTGCCAGCAGCTTAGCCCGCAGCTCTGGAAACACCATATATTTT	15	.	TRBJ1-3	TRBV7-2	.
CASSSGLMNTEAFF	TGTGCCAGCAGCTCAGGACTGATGAACACTGAAGCTTTCTTT	14	few	TRBJ1-1	TRBV7-3	.
CASRAGAANEQFF	TGTGCCAGCAGGGCGGGAGCTGCAAATGAGCAGTTCTTC	13	.	TRBJ2-1	TRBV27	TRBD2
CASSEIGLAQHF	TGTGCCAGCAGTGAAATAGGGCTTGCCCAGCATTTT	12	few	TRBJ1-5	TRBV6-1	.
CASSPQEGVQFF	TGTGCCAGCAGCCCCCAGGAGGGCGTGCAGTTCTTC	12	few	TRBJ2-1	TRBV7-2	.
CASSLSASGPYEQYF	TGTGCCAGCAGCTTATCGGCTAGCGGACCCTACGAGCAGTACTTC	15	few	TRBJ2-7	TRBV7-3	TRBD2
CATELLGGEQYF	TGTGCCACCGAACTATTGGGTGGCGAGCAGTACTTC	12	.	TRBJ2-7	TRBV6-2/TRBV6-3	.
CASSARLTDTQYF	TGTGCCAGCAGTGCCAGGCTCACAGATACGCAGTATTTT	13	many	TRBJ2-3	TRBV2	.
CSAPPEGYEQYF	TGCAGTGCTCCCCCCGAGGGCTACGAGCAGTACTTC	12	.	TRBJ2-7	TRBV20-1	.
CASSYSGGGSSYNEQYF	TGTGCCAGCAGTTACTCCGGCGGGGGCAGCTCCTACAATGAGCAGTACTTC	17	.	TRBJ2-7	TRBV6-2/TRBV6-3	.
CAGSPHGESYEQYF	TGTGCCGGCAGCCCGCACGGGGAGTCCTACGAGCAGTACTTC	14	once	TRBJ2-7	TRBV7-2	.
CATSDVQGLETQYF	TGTGCCACCAGTGATGTACAGGGTTTAGAGACCCAGTACTTC	14	many	TRBJ2-5	TRBV24-1	.
CASSTGLADITVQFF	TGTGCCAGCTCAACCGGACTAGCGGATATTACGGTGCAGTTCTTC	15	.	TRBJ2-1	TRBV18	TRBD2
CASSDYDTDTQYF	TGTGCCAGCAGTGATTATGACACAGATACGCAGTATTTT	13	.	TRBJ2-3	TRBV6-6	.
CSAHSRFSVRAYNEQFF	TGCAGTGCTCACTCGCGATTTAGCGTGAGGGCCTACAATGAGCAGTTCTTC	17	.	TRBJ2-1	TRBV20-1	.
CSARGFVNRPTDTQYF	TGCAGTGCTAGAGGATTCGTGAACAGACCCACAGATACGCAGTATTTT	16	.	TRBJ2-3	TRBV20-1	.
CASSLYWGGDTQYF	TGTGCCAGCAGCTTGTATTGGGGGGGAGATACGCAGTATTTT	14	.	TRBJ2-3	TRBV7-2	TRBD2
CASSLELAGGIYEQYF	TGTGCCAGCAGCTTAGAGTTGGCGGGGGGGATCTACGAGCAGTACTTC	16	few	TRBJ2-7	TRBV7-3	TRBD2
CANSGTSGGRETQYF	TGTGCCAACTCCGGGACTAGCGGGGGGAGAGAGACCCAGTACTTC	15	few	TRBJ2-5	TRBV10-3	TRBD2
CASSVRWEQFF	TGTGCCAGCAGCGTTCGCTGGGAGCAGTTCTTC	11	.	TRBJ2-1	TRBV7-8	.
CSVEESTGELFF	TGCAGCGTTGAAGAAAGCACCGGGGAGCTGTTTTTT	12	.	TRBJ2-2	TRBV29-1	.
CSARDMGQGAADTQYF	TGCAGTGCTAGAGATATGGGGCAGGGGGCCGCAGATACGCAGTATTTT	16	.	TRBJ2-3	TRBV20-1	TRBD1
CAWSRLGEQYF	TGTGCCTGGAGTAGGCTGGGGGAGCAGTACTTC	11	few	TRBJ2-4	TRBV30	.
CASRVAGVDEQFF	TGTGCCAGCAGGGTAGCGGGAGTAGATGAGCAGTTCTTC	13	few	TRBJ2-1	TRBV6-2/TRBV6-3	TRBD2
CASSVAGEGPQETQYF	TGTGCCAGCAGCGTAGCAGGGGAAGGGCCCCAAGAGACCCAGTACTTC	16	.	TRBJ2-5	TRBV9	.
CASSLGTPSYGYTF	TGTGCCAGCAGTTTAGGGACACCAAGCTATGGCTACACCTTC	14	.	TRBJ1-2	TRBV7-9	.
CSVEDPLADHTDTQYF	TGCAGCGTTGAAGATCCCCTAGCGGACCACACAGATACGCAGTATTTT	16	.	TRBJ2-3	TRBV29-1	TRBD2
CASSLRPGGNEQFF	TGTGCCAGCAGCTTAAGGCCAGGGGGAAATGAGCAGTTCTTC	14	few	TRBJ2-1	TRBV7-2	TRBD1
CSAKQDSSYEQYF	TGCAGTGCTAAACAGGACAGTTCCTACGAGCAGTACTTC	13	few	TRBJ2-7	TRBV20-1	.
CASSFARETEAFF	TGTGCCAGCAGTTTCGCCAGGGAGACTGAAGCTTTCTTT	13	few	TRBJ1-1	TRBV12-3/TRBV12-4	.
CASSLSGSETQYF	TGTGCCAGCAGTTTATCAGGGTCGGAGACCCAGTACTTC	13	few	TRBJ2-5	TRBV28	.
CASVVIGLGGTDTQYF	TGTGCCAGCGTAGTGATAGGGTTGGGGGGCACAGATACGCAGTATTTT	16	.	TRBJ2-3	TRBV27	.
CASGPGLAVEQYF	TGTGCCAGCGGCCCGGGACTAGCGGTTGAGCAGTACTTC	13	.	TRBJ2-7	TRBV12-3/TRBV12-4	TRBD2
CSAIGGSYEQYF	TGCAGTGCTATTGGGGGATCCTACGAGCAGTACTTC	12	.	TRBJ2-7	TRBV20-1	.
CASSPLNQPQHF	TGTGCCAGCAGTCCCCTCAATCAGCCCCAGCATTTT	12	few	TRBJ1-5	TRBV6-1	.
CASSSGGTSGPQDTQYF	TGTGCCAGCAGCTCAGGCGGGACTAGCGGGCCACAAGATACGCAGTATTTT	17	few	TRBJ2-3	TRBV7-9	TRBD2